This entry is about one T cell receptor beta chain. Profiling relied on immunoSEQ multiplex PCR, and the TCRdb table lists in-frame clones only, not all of them. The profile shows 100,000 to 150,000 clones, over 75% of them singletons. The data were taken from a study of control samples from healthy donors and cancer patients. The CDR3 has 14 amino acids. The V end was cut by 2 bases, the J end by 2 bases, with 7 bases between. In germline, CDR1 is SEHNR, CDR2 FQNEAQ (reference sequence). This chain joins TRBV7-9 and TRBJ1-5, with D perhaps TRBD1 (6 bases). The sequenced sample was blood. This sequence was found in a man aged 50-59 years in good health. CDR3 nucleotide sequence: TGTGCCAGCAGCTTATCAGGGGGCAATCAGCCCCAGCATTTT. Translated: CASSLSGGNQPQHF.